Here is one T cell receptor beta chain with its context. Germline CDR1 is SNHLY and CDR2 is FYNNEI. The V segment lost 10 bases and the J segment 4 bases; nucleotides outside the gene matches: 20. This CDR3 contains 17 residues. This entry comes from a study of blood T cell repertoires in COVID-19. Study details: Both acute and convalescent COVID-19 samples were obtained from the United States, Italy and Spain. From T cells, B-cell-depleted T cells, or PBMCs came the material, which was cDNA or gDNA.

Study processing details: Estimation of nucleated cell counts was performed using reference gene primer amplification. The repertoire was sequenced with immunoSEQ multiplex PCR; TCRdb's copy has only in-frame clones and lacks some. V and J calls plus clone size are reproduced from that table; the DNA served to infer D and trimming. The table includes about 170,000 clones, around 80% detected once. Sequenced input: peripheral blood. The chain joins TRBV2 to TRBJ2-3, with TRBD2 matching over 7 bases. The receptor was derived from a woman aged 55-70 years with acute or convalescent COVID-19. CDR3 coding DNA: TGTGCCAACAATGAAGGATCTAGCGGTACCCGGGCAGATACGCAGTATTTT. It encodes CANNEGSSGTRADTQYF.